The entry below describes one TCR beta chain. No antigen is known for it. A template switching step contributed a universal primer site, while unique molecular identifiers were present in the cDNA. TCRdb re-called the 5' RACE reads through MiXCR, storing one row per CDR3 protein. The sample contains hundreds of thousands of distinct CDR3 sequences, around 9.6% of which appear only once. The sample belongs to a study of identical twins. General study findings and limits: Findings depended on cross-sectional statistics rather than tracking the same donors. Out-of-frame alpha sequences shared between twins exhibited an excess of low generation probability. Insertions were reduced in abundant cord blood beta clonotypes but not in memory repertoires.

Sequencing used memory (CD45RO+) T cells sorted from blood. The receptor's source is a woman in her late teens or twenties in good health.

The CDR3 spells CASSRGLDPYNEQFF. As DNA, the CDR3 is TGCGCCAGCAGCCGCGGACTAGACCCCTACAATGAGCAGTTCTTC. The genes are TRBV5-1 and TRBJ2-1, with 7 bases fitting TRBD2. CDR3 length: 15 amino acids. CDR1 is SGHRS and CDR2 is YFSETQ in the germline V gene. Trimming took 4 bases from V and 2 from J; bases not matched to a gene: 6.